The 5 T cell receptor beta chains below all came from one sample that was sequenced in a study of CD8 T cells in ankylosing spondylitis (dated by TCRdb to 2015 to 2018). Library preparation used 5' RACE. Sequencing used an Illumina HiSeq 2500. TCRdb passed the public sequencing reads through fastp at Q25 and MiXCR, retaining productive beta sequences. Records with the same CDR3 protein are collapsed into one entry carrying the most frequent genes and DNA. The sample table lists about 300,000 distinct CDR3 sequences, around 21% of them with a count of one. Of the sample, under 4% is held by the ten largest clones. Material for sequencing was blood, either unsorted or a sorted T cell fraction (not recorded which). All receptors derive from a female donor with ankylosing spondylitis or in good health (not recorded which).

This clonotype occurred a few times. This chain joins TRBV6-2 or TRBV6-3 and TRBJ2-1; 14 bases are shared with TRBD2. After removal of 1 base from V and 5 bases from J, the junction contained 7 bases not matched to a gene. Germline CDR1 MNHEY, CDR2 SVGEGT. This CDR3 region has 18 residues. The CDR3 bases are TGTGCCAGCAGTTACTGGACTAGCGGGAGGCCCTTAAACAATGAGCAGTTCTTC. Protein product: CASSYWTSGRPLNNEQFF.

A single count supports this clonotype. J is TRBJ2-5 and V is TRBV28; 11 bases are a match to TRBD1. The CDR3 loop spans 15 amino acids. CDR1 MDHEN and CDR2 SYDVKM come from the germline V gene. J was trimmed by 5 bases and V by 5 bases; bases with no gene match: 7. The CDR3 loop is CASSQGQGASETQYF. CDR3 in DNA: TGTGCCAGCAGTCAAGGACAGGGGGCGTCGGAGACCCAGTACTTC.

The chain links TRBV6-2 or TRBV6-3 to TRBJ2-1; a possible D gene is TRBD2 (5 bases). Trimming removed 4 bases from V and 4 bases from J, with 14 bases in between. Germline V gene data show CDR1 as MNHEY and CDR2 as SVGEGT. The CDR3 sequence is 15 residues long. CDR3 protein: CASSFRDGMYNEQFF. Written as DNA, the CDR3 is TGTGCCAGCAGTTTCCGGGATGGAATGTACAATGAGCAGTTCTTC.

This clonotype was observed a handful of times. The J gene is TRBJ2-1, the V gene TRBV7-3; possible D gene TRBD2, 6 bases. The V end was cut by 5 bases, the J end by 5 bases, with 31 bases between. This CDR3 spans 20 amino acids. The germline V gene has CDR1 SGHTA and CDR2 FQGTGA. The chain's CDR3 is CASSPPWRDPNSKENNEQFF. CDR3 DNA sequence: TGTGCCAGCAGCCCTCCTTGGAGGGACCCCAATAGTAAAGAAAACAATGAGCAGTTCTTC. Full variable domain (rest looked up from reference TRBV7-3 and TRBJ2-1): GAGVSQTPSNKVTEKGKYVELRCDPISGHTALYWYRQSLGQGPEFLIYFQGTGAADDSGLPNDRFFAVRPEGSVSTLKIQRTERGDSAVYLCASSPPWRDPNSKENNEQFFGPGTRLTVL.

The table lists this clonotype with many counts. The chain couples TRBV27 to TRBJ1-1, with 8 positions matching TRBD1. Germline V lookup: CDR1 MNHEY, CDR2 SMNVEV (reference sequence). Trimming took 6 bases from V and 8 from J; bases not matched to a gene: 17. The CDR3 consists of 16 residues. CDR3 DNA sequence: TGTGCCAGCAGCCCCAGGGGGCTACACCCCTTACCCGAAGCTTTCTTT. It specifies CASSPRGLHPLPEAFF.